Sequencing of this T cell receptor beta chain was carried out in a study of T cells in Graves' hyperthyroidism and ophthalmopathy. Study overall: Peripheral blood sampling occurred at initial diagnosis, before any treatment. Notes on the study in general: Appearing also in blood were most of the thyroid clonotypes expanded above 0.001. For ophthalmopathy, model prediction preceded onset by a median approximately 6 months. Separation of ophthalmopathy from stable hyperthyroidism was achieved by a 13 V-J model.

What was amplified from RNA transcripts were TCR beta CDR3 regions. HTBI primers drove first-round RT-PCR of the TCR CDR3. TCRdb itself ran the multiplex PCR reads through MiXCR, one entry per CDR3 protein. Found here are 750,000 to 900,000 distinct CDR3 sequences, 35% to 45% of them singletons; the top ten hold 7.5% to 9.5%. This clonotype was counted only a few times. As yet, its antigen is unknown. Germline V gives CDR1 SGHRS, CDR2 YFSETQ. This CDR3 has 14 residues. Trimming removed 1 base at V and 5 bases at J, with 13 bases between. The source of this sequence is a man between 18 and 29 years old with Graves' hyperthyroidism. The chain recombines TRBV5-1 with TRBJ2-7; D remains unclear. The sequenced material came from blood. The CDR3 loop is CASSLLDPADEQYF. The CDR3 bases are TGCGCCAGCAGCTTGCTGGACCCTGCGGACGAGCAGTACTTC.